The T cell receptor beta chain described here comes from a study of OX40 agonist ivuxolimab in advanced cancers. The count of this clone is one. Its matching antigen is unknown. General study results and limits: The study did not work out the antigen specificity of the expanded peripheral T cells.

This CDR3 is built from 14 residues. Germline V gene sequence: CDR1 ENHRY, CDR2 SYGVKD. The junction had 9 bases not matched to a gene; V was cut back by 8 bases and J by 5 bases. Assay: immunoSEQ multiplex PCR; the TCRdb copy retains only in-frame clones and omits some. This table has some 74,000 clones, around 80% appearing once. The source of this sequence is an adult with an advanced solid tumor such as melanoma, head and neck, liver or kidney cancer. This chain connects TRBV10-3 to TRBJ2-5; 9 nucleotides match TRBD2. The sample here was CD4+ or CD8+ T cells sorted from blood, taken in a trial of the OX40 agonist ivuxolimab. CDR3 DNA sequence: TGTGCCATCGGTGGGGGACTAGCAGGGGAGACCCAGTACTTC. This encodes CAIGGGLAGETQYF.